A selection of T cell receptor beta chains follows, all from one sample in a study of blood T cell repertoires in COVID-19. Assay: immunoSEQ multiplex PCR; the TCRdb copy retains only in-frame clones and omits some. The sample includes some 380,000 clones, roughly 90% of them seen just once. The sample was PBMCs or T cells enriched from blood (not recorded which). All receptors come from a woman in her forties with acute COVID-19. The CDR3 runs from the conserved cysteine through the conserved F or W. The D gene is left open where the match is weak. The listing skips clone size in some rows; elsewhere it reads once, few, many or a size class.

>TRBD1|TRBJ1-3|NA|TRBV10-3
TGTGCCATCAGTGAAGGGTCCAGGGGGAACACCATATATTTT
CAISEGSRGNTIYF
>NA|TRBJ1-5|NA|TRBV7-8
TGTGCCAGCAGCTTAGGGCGGGCGGTTCGACAGCCCCAGCATTTT
CASSLGRAVRQPQHF
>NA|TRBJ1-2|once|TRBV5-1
TGCGCCAGCAGCGTGGGGTGGGACAACGGCGGCTACACCTTC
CASSVGWDNGGYTF
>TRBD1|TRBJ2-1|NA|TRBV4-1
TGCGCCAGCAGCCAAGAGGGACAGACTGAGCAGTTCTTC
CASSQEGQTEQFF
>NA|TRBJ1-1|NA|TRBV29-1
TGCAGCGCCGGACTAAATGAAGCTTTCTTT
CSAGLNEAFF
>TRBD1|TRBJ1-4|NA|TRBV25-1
TGTGCCAGCAGTGCTCGCGGGACAGGGGGTGAAAAACTGTTTTTT
CASSARGTGGEKLFF
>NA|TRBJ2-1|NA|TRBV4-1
TGCGCCAGCAGTGAGGGCGGTTCCTACAATGAGCAGTTCTTC
CASSEGGSYNEQFF
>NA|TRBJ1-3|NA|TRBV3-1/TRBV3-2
TGTGCCAGCAGCCAAGAACTGGCTCGGACATTTGGAAACACCATATATTTT
CASSQELARTFGNTIYF
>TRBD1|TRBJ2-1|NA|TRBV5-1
TGCGCCAGCAGCCTTCGGACAGGGGGCATTAATGAGCAGTTCTTC
CASSLRTGGINEQFF
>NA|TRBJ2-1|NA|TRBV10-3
TGTGCCATCAGTGCTGACAGAAATGAGCAGTTCTTC
CAISADRNEQFF
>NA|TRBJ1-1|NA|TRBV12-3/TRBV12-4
TGTGCCAGCAGCCCCCACGAGAGAACTGAAGCTTTCTTT
CASSPHERTEAFF
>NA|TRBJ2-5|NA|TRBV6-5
TGTGCCAGCAGCCCGGCGGGACAGATACAAGAGACCCAGTACTTC
CASSPAGQIQETQYF